The 15 T cell receptor beta chains below all came from one sample that was sequenced in a study of blood T cell repertoires in COVID-19. Produced via immunoSEQ multiplex PCR; TCRdb's table is partial and in-frame only. The table records fewer than 200,000 clones, over 75% of them present only once. The sample taken for sequencing was peripheral blood. The receptors were gathered from a man in his 60s who had recovered from COVID-19.

The genes are TRBV3-1 (or the pseudogene TRBV3-2) and TRBJ1-1; unclear D gene. The CDR3 is 14 residues long. The germline V gene has CDR1 LGHDT and CDR2 YNNKEL (reference sequence). The V and J ends lost 4 bases and 10 bases respectively, with 19 bases between them. CDR3 region: CASSRSTNGLGAFF. The CDR3 region has the DNA TGTGCCAGCAGCCGATCCACTAATGGACTAGGAGCTTTCTTT.

The V and J genes are TRBV2 and TRBJ1-6; tentative D call: TRBD1 (5 bases). Trimming cost V 6 bases and J 4 bases, with 13 bases left between them. The CDR3 totals 15 residues. Germline CDR1 reads SNHLY; CDR2 reads FYNNEI. The CDR3 protein is CASRPGGTYNSPLHF. CDR3 bases: TGTGCCAGCAGACCCGGAGGGACTTATAATTCACCCCTCCACTTT.

J is TRBJ2-7 and V is TRBV6-5; D call uncertain. The V end was cut by 8 bases, the J end by 0 bases, with 14 bases between. Germline V gene lookup returns CDR1 MNHEY and CDR2 SVGAGI. The CDR3 runs to 14 residues. CDR3 amino acids: CASQRRLSSYEQYF. CDR3 bases: TGTGCCAGCCAGAGGCGGCTGAGCTCCTACGAGCAGTACTTC.

The V gene is TRBV29-1, the J gene TRBJ2-1; the match to TRBD2 covers 9 bases. V dropped 1 base and J dropped 6; count of bases not matched to a gene: 4. CDR1 SQVTM and CDR2 ANQGSEA come from the germline V gene. The CDR3 consists of 14 residues. CDR3 sequence: CSVEGGGAGNEQFF. CDR3 nucleotide sequence: TGCAGCGTTGAAGGCGGGGGGGCCGGCAATGAGCAGTTCTTC.

Of note for this clone: The same CDR3 arises from other DNA sequences in this sample as well. The CDR3 nucleotides read TGTGCCAGCAGTTCGGACAGGGGAGAGACCCAGTACTTC. Protein product: CASSSDRGETQYF. The chain couples TRBV7-3 to TRBJ2-5; 9 positions match TRBD1. The CDR3 is 13 residues long. Germline V gives CDR1 SGHTA, CDR2 FQGTGA. Trimming removed 6 bases from V and 4 bases from J; junction bases left unmatched: 3.

This clone has only a few counts. The chain has TRBV6-5 and TRBJ1-1; D ambiguous. The germline V and J ends were trimmed by 7 bases and 6 bases, with 9 bases remaining between them. Per germline, CDR1 MNHEY and CDR2 SVGAGI. The CDR3 spans 11 residues. CDR3 bases: TGTGCCAGCAAGGCAGGCCCTGAAGCTTTCTTT. Translation gives CASKAGPEAFF.

This clone was seen a handful of times. Other DNA variants within this sample encode the same CDR3. V is TRBV30 and J is TRBJ1-5; weak D call: TRBD1 (5 bases). Trimming took off 0 bases at V and 5 bases at J, with 8 bases between the two ends. The CDR3 consists of 13 residues. CDR1 and CDR2 from the germline V gene are GTSNPN and SVGIG (reference sequence). The CDR3: CAWSVGGDQPQHF. CDR3 sequence (DNA): TGTGCCTGGAGTGTTGGGGGGGATCAGCCCCAGCATTTT.

The chain couples TRBV5-1 to TRBJ2-5; D unclear. Germline assignment: CDR1 SGHRS and CDR2 YFSETQ. This CDR3 spans 12 amino acids. The V gene lost 1 base and the J gene lost 4 bases, with 5 bases spanning the gap. CDR3 DNA: TGCGCCAGCAGCTTGAGCCGAGAGACCCAGTACTTC. Translated: CASSLSRETQYF. The entire variable domain, with the rest obtained from reference TRBV5-1 and TRBJ2-5, is as follows: KAGVTQTPRYLIKTRGQQVTLSCSPISGHRSVSWYQQTPGQGLQFLFEYFSETQRNKGNFPGRFSGRQFSNSRSEMNVSTLELGDSALYLCASSLSRETQYFGPGTRLLVL.

This clone was seen a handful of times. The genes are TRBV27 and TRBJ1-5; 7 nucleotides line up with TRBD1. Unmatched junction bases numbered 9, after V lost 5 bases and J lost 2 bases. CDR3 length: 16 residues. The germline V gene has CDR1 MNHEY and CDR2 SMNVEV (reference sequence). CDR3 region: CASSPRTGGGNQPQHF. The CDR3 DNA reads as TGTGCCAGCAGTCCCCGGACAGGCGGGGGCAATCAGCCCCAGCATTTT.

V usage is TRBV5-4 and J usage is TRBJ1-4; TRBD1 matches 9 bases. Germline CDR1 is SGHNT and CDR2 is YYREEE (reference sequence). CDR3 length: 17 residues. Germline trimming cut 2 bases from V and 4 bases from J; bases unmatched to any gene: 9. CDR3 bases: TGTGCCAGCAGCTTAAAGACAGGGGGGTGGGTTAATGAAAAACTGTTTTTT. Translated, it gives CASSLKTGGWVNEKLFF.

The rearrangement uses TRBV6-4 and TRBJ2-1; 8 nucleotides align to TRBD1. The V and J ends lost 4 bases and 6 bases, in that order; junction bases with no gene match: 17. The CDR3 length is 18 residues. Germline lookup yields CDR1 MRHNA and CDR2 SNTAGT. The CDR3 here is CASSGLLLTGVGVNEQFF. In nucleotides, the CDR3 is TGTGCCAGCAGTGGCTTACTTTTGACAGGGGTAGGTGTCAATGAGCAGTTCTTC.

The genes are TRBV19 and TRBJ2-1; D uncertain. Between the trimmed V and J ends, which lost 3 bases and 0 bases, there was a span of 9 bases. Germline-derived CDR1 and CDR2 are LNHDA and SQIVND (reference sequence). This CDR3 spans 15 amino acids. The CDR3 sequence: CASSMERSSYNEQFF. The CDR3 DNA follows: TGTGCCAGTAGTATGGAGAGGAGCTCCTACAATGAGCAGTTCTTC.

This chain joins TRBV5-8 and TRBJ1-2; D unclear. The V end lost 0 bases, the J end lost 4 bases, and 7 bases lay between the germline ends. Germline V gene data show CDR1 as SGHTS and CDR2 as YDEGEE. CDR3 size: 13 residues. CDR3 loop: CASSLELVYGYTF. CDR3 sequence (DNA): TGTGCCAGCAGCTTGGAACTTGTCTATGGCTACACCTTC.

The rearrangement links TRBV4-1 to TRBJ2-3; D ambiguous. Per germline, CDR1 MGHRA and CDR2 YSYEKL. Deletions cut 1 base from V and 0 bases from J, with 11 bases between. This CDR3 is 16 amino acids long. CDR3 bases: TGCGCCAGCAGCCAAGTAAGAGATTCTAGCACAGATACGCAGTATTTT. It translates to CASSQVRDSSTDTQYF.

The chain links TRBV2 to TRBJ1-1; 9 bases are a match to TRBD1. CDR3 size: 14 residues. Trimming took 7 bases from V and 5 from J; bases not matched to a gene: 8. In germline, CDR1 is SNHLY, CDR2 FYNNEI. This CDR3 reads CASTPGQGQTEAFF. CDR3 coding DNA: TGTGCCAGCACCCCGGGACAGGGTCAGACTGAAGCTTTCTTT. The complete variable domain, with remaining parts taken from reference TRBV2 and TRBJ1-1, reads EPEVTQTPSHQVTQMGQEVILRCVPISNHLYFYWYRQILGQKVEFLVSFYNNEISEKSEIFDDQFSVERPDGSNFTLKIRSTKLEDSAMYFCASTPGQGQTEAFFGQGTRLTVV.